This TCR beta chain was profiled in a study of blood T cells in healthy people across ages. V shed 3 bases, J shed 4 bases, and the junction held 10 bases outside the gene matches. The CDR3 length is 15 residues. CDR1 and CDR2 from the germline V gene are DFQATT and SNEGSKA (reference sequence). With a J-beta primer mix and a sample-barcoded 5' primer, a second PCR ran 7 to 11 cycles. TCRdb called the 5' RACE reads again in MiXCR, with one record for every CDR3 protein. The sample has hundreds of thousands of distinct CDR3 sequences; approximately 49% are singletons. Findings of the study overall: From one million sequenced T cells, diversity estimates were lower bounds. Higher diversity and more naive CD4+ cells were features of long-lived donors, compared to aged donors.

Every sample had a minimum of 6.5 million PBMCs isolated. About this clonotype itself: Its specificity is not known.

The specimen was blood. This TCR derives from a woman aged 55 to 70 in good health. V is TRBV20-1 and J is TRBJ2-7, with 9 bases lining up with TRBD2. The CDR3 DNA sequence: TGCAGTGCTAGGGAGGGTAGCGGGAGTCTTTACGAGCAGTACTTC. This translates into CSAREGSGSLYEQYF.